Shown below are 23 T cell receptor beta chains from a single sample sequenced in a study of CD8 T cells in ankylosing spondylitis. TCRdb re-analysed the 5' RACE reads in MiXCR, keeping a single row per CDR3 protein. Of 100,000 to 150,000 distinct CDR3 sequences in the sample, around 7% are singletons; the top ten hold more than 9%. The sequenced sample was blood, either unsorted or a sorted T cell fraction (not recorded which). These receptors all come from a male donor with ankylosing spondylitis or in good health (not recorded which).

This clonotype was detected ten times or more. The gene calls are TRBV7-2 and TRBJ2-3; TRBD2 aligns across 8 bases. The CDR3 totals 16 residues. The germline V gene has CDR1 SGHTA and CDR2 FQGNSA. The V and J ends lost 2 bases and 0 bases, in that order; junction bases with no gene match: 4. The CDR3 nucleotides read TGTGCCAGCAGCTTATTTACTAGCGGAAGCACAGATACGCAGTATTTT. This codes for CASSLFTSGSTDTQYF.

This clonotype was seen ten or more times. In nucleotides, the CDR3 is TGTGCCAGCAGCTTAATTTTCGGGACTGAAGCTTTCTTT. Protein sequence: CASSLIFGTEAFF. The rearrangement uses TRBV7-3 and TRBJ1-1; no clear D gene. V shed 1 base and J shed 5 bases, with 8 bases lying between them. The CDR3 loop spans 13 amino acids. The germline CDR1 and CDR2 sequences are SGHTA and FQGTGA.

This clonotype has ten or more counts. This sequence joins TRBV28 and TRBJ2-7, with D unresolved. The CDR3 runs to 12 residues. In germline, CDR1 is MDHEN, CDR2 SYDVKM. V lost 7 bases to trimming and J lost 3 bases, with 10 bases between them. This CDR3 reads CASKGGDYEQYF. The DNA for the CDR3 is TGTGCCAGCAAAGGTGGGGACTACGAGCAGTACTTC.

This clonotype was seen repeatedly, ten times or more. The CDR3 DNA follows: TGCGCCAGCAGCTGGGGACAGGGCCGGGAGCTGTTTTTT. Its protein is CASSWGQGRELFF. This rearrangement joins TRBV5-1 to TRBJ2-2, with 9 bases identical to TRBD1. With 3 bases clipped from V and 9 bases from J, the junction kept 3 bases outside the gene matches. The CDR3 is 13 amino acids. The germline gives CDR1 SGHRS, CDR2 YFSETQ.

At least ten counts were recorded for this clonotype. The chain couples TRBV10-3 to TRBJ2-3; 9 positions match TRBD2. This CDR3 has 15 amino acids. The germline gives CDR1 ENHRY, CDR2 SYGVKD. The junction had 8 bases not matched to a gene; V was cut back by 6 bases and J by 4 bases. CDR3 amino acids: CAIRVSGSFADTQYF. CDR3 in DNA: TGTGCCATCAGGGTTAGCGGGAGTTTCGCAGATACGCAGTATTTT.

Many counts were recorded for this clonotype. This chain joins TRBV28 and TRBJ2-5, with TRBD1 matching over 11 bases. The CDR3 runs to 16 residues. V gave up 5 bases and J gave up 5 bases; unmatched junction bases: 10. Germline V gene lookup returns CDR1 MDHEN and CDR2 SYDVKM. The CDR3 reads CASSTDGQGAVETQYF. The CDR3 nucleotides read TGTGCCAGCAGTACTGATGGACAGGGGGCAGTGGAGACCCAGTACTTC.

V is TRBV5-1 and J is TRBJ2-5, with D possibly matching TRBD2 (7 bases). The CDR3 totals 14 residues. Trimming removed 4 bases at V and 3 bases at J, with 13 bases between. Germline V lookup: CDR1 SGHRS, CDR2 YFSETQ. The DNA for the CDR3 is TGCGCCAGCAGCCGGAGGGGGGGCGAAGAGACCCAGTACTTC. As protein: CASSRRGGEETQYF.

This clonotype came up many times. The CDR3 reads CASSPRGTGAYEQYF. The DNA of the CDR3 is TGCGCCAGCAGTCCCCGGGGGACAGGGGCCTACGAGCAGTACTTC. The chain uses TRBV5-1 and TRBJ2-7; 10 nucleotides agree with TRBD1. V gave up 5 bases and J gave up 2 bases; unmatched junction bases: 7. Per the germline V gene, CDR1 is SGHRS and CDR2 is YFSETQ. This CDR3 is 15 amino acids long.

This clonotype occurred many times. The chain employs TRBV5-1 and TRBJ1-2; no clear D gene. This CDR3 is 14 amino acids long. V was pared by 5 bases and J by 1 base, with 12 bases between. Germline V lookup: CDR1 SGHRS, CDR2 YFSETQ. CDR3 coding DNA: TGCGCCAGCAGACGTGGGGAGAGTAACTATGGCTACACCTTC. Its translation: CASRRGESNYGYTF.

In this sample, this clonotype turned up many times. The rearrangement uses TRBV25-1 and TRBJ1-4; D is perhaps TRBD1 (5 bases). With 1 base removed from V and 5 bases from J, the gap between germline ends came to 11 bases. This CDR3 spans 15 amino acids. Looked up from germline, CDR1 is MGHDK and CDR2 is SYGVNS. CDR3 amino acids: CASSESSDTNEKLFF. CDR3 nucleotide sequence: TGTGCCAGCAGTGAATCTTCGGACACGAATGAAAAACTGTTTTTT.

This clonotype was observed a few times. This chain connects TRBV30 to TRBJ2-7, with D uncertain. Trimming left V 4 bases short and J 2 bases short, with 15 bases between. The CDR3 is 14 residues long. Germline CDR1 GTSNPN, CDR2 SVGIG (reference sequence). The CDR3 is CAWTLSVFTYEQYF. CDR3 DNA sequence: TGTGCCTGGACTCTCAGCGTCTTCACCTACGAGCAGTACTTC.

This clonotype was seen repeatedly, ten times or more. The chain is built from TRBV20-1 and TRBJ1-1; D call uncertain. The ends were cut back, 6 bases at V and 4 bases at J, with 12 bases in the middle. The CDR3 spans 12 residues. Per the germline V gene, CDR1 is DFQATT and CDR2 is SNEGSKA (reference sequence). The CDR3 spells CSAIGEGTEAFF. CDR3 in DNA: TGCAGTGCCATCGGGGAGGGCACTGAAGCTTTCTTT.

This clonotype came up many times. The V call is TRBV12-3 or TRBV12-4, the J call TRBJ1-1; D remains unclear. Trimming stripped 3 bases from V and 1 base from J, with 6 bases between. This CDR3 has 13 amino acids. DNA for the CDR3: TGTGCCAGCAGTTTCCAGGAGAACACTGAAGCTTTCTTT. Amino acid sequence: CASSFQENTEAFF.

This clonotype has ten or more counts. This chain uses TRBV7-9 with TRBJ2-1; D possibly corresponds to TRBD2 (5 bases). Trimming pared 5 bases from V and 4 bases from J, leaving 15 bases between. Germline lookup yields CDR1 SEHNR and CDR2 FQNEAQ (reference sequence). This CDR3 region has 15 residues. In DNA, the CDR3 is TGTGCCAGCAGCACAAGCACGCGAGGGTACAATGAGCAGTTCTTC. This sequence encodes CASSTSTRGYNEQFF.

This clonotype appeared many times. The chain has TRBV20-1 and TRBJ2-1; D gene unclear. V was clipped by 6 bases and J by 6 bases, with 6 bases between them. Looked up from germline, CDR1 is DFQATT and CDR2 is SNEGSKA (reference sequence). The CDR3 consists of 10 residues. CDR3 amino acids: CSATGNEQFF. The CDR3, as DNA: TGCAGTGCGACCGGCAATGAGCAGTTCTTC.

This clonotype has ten or more counts. The chain couples TRBV29-1 to TRBJ2-7; no reliable D call. Germline CDR1 is SQVTM and CDR2 is ANQGSEA. CDR3 length: 12 residues. Trimming removed 3 bases from V and 1 base from J, with 7 bases in between. This CDR3 is CSVDIGSYEQYF. CDR3 bases: TGCAGCGTTGACATAGGGTCCTACGAGCAGTACTTC.

This clonotype was seen many times. The chain uses TRBV5-1 and TRBJ1-3, with D possibly matching TRBD1 (5 bases). V lost 0 bases to trimming and J lost 0 bases, with 13 bases between them. This CDR3 has 17 amino acids. CDR1 SGHRS and CDR2 YFSETQ come from the germline V gene. CDR3 region: CASSLVHSGLSGNTIYF. CDR3 bases: TGCGCCAGCAGCTTGGTTCATTCGGGACTCTCTGGAAACACCATATATTTT.

In this sample, this clonotype turned up many times. This sequence joins TRBV7-2 and TRBJ2-3; 10 bases agree with TRBD2. The J segment lost 0 bases and the V segment lost 0 bases, leaving 6 bases of the junction unmatched. This CDR3 comprises 18 residues. From germline, CDR1 is SGHTA and CDR2 FQGNSA. CDR3 DNA sequence: TGTGCCAGCAGCTTAGCGTTTAGCGGGGGGCCTAGCACAGATACGCAGTATTTT. Amino acids: CASSLAFSGGPSTDTQYF.

The table lists this clonotype with many counts. V and J are TRBV20-1 and TRBJ1-5; 10 bases line up with TRBD1. Germline CDR1 and CDR2: DFQATT and SNEGSKA (reference sequence). The junction had 8 bases not matched to a gene; V was cut back by 3 bases and J by 6 bases. This CDR3 comprises 15 residues. CDR3 DNA: TGCAGTGCTAGGACCGGGACAGGGGTAGGTCAGCCCCAGCATTTT. It encodes CSARTGTGVGQPQHF.

Ten or more counts support this clonotype. V and J are TRBV28 and TRBJ2-1; the D gene is possibly TRBD2 (5 bases). Germline CDR1 reads MDHEN; CDR2 reads SYDVKM. This CDR3 is built from 15 residues. V dropped 2 bases and J dropped 3 bases, with 11 bases sitting between them. CDR3 residues: CASSLGSGHYNEQFF. As DNA, the CDR3 is TGTGCCAGCAGTTTAGGGAGCGGCCACTACAATGAGCAGTTCTTC.

This clonotype was counted many times. The chain uses TRBV7-2 and TRBJ2-5; tentative D call: TRBD1 (7 bases). Trimming took off 3 bases at V and 2 bases at J, with 13 bases between the two ends. Per the germline V gene, CDR1 is SGHTA and CDR2 is FQGNSA. CDR3 length: 15 amino acids. CDR3 region: CASSFQGGGQETQYF. In DNA, the CDR3 is TGTGCCAGCAGCTTTCAGGGGGGCGGACAAGAGACCCAGTACTTC. Full variable domain (missing parts from reference TRBV7-2 and TRBJ2-5): GAGVSQSPSNKVTEKGKDVELRCDPISGHTALYWYRQSLGQGLEFLIYFQGNSAPDKSGLPSDRFSAERTGGSVSTLTIQRTQQEDSAVYLCASSFQGGGQETQYFGPGTRLLVL.

This clonotype has a count of ten or more. The chain joins TRBV5-5 to TRBJ2-3; the D gene is possibly TRBD1 (6 bases). V lost 2 bases and J 4 bases, leaving 20 bases between the germline ends. The germline V gene encodes CDR1 SGHKS and CDR2 YYEKEE (reference sequence). This CDR3 comprises 17 residues. The CDR3 DNA reads TGTGCCAGCAGCTTCCGATCCGGGACAACCGTGTCAGATACGCAGTATTTT. It translates to CASSFRSGTTVSDTQYF.

This clonotype was seen at least ten times. The CDR3 DNA follows: TGTGCCAGCAGTCGAGGGGGGGGGTCCCTCACAGATACGCAGTATTTT. This sequence encodes CASSRGGGSLTDTQYF. The rearrangement uses TRBV7-2 and TRBJ2-3; tentatively, D is TRBD2 (7 bases). The length of the CDR3 is 16 residues. Germline V gene data show CDR1 as SGHTA and CDR2 as FQGNSA. Trimming stripped 6 bases from V and 2 bases from J, with 18 bases between.